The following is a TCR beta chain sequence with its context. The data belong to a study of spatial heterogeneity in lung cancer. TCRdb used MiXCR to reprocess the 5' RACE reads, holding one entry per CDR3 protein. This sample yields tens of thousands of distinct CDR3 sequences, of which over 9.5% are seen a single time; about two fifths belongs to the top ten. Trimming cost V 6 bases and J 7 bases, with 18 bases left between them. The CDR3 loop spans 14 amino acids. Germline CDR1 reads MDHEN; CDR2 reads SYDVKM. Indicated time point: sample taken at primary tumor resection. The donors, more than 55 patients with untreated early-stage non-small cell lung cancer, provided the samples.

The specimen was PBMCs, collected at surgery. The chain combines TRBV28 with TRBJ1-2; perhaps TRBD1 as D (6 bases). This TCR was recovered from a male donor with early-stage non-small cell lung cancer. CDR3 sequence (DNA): TGTGCCAGCAGCCCCCGGTTGGGGGCCAGTGGCTACACCTTC. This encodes CASSPRLGASGYTF.